This T cell receptor (beta chain) originates from a study of blood T cell repertoires in COVID-19. Study-level information: Italy, Spain and the United States were the sources of the convalescent and acute COVID-19 samples. The analysed material was cDNA or gDNA that came from T cells, B-cell-depleted T cells, or PBMCs.

TCRdb keeps only in-frame clones here, not all; method: immunoSEQ multiplex PCR. Of around 130,000 clones detected, 84% appear once; the ten largest clones hold roughly 13%. CDR3 length: 17 residues. Germline trimming cut 0 bases from V and 7 bases from J; bases unmatched to any gene: 11. The germline CDR1 and CDR2 sequences are GTSNPN and SVGIG (reference sequence). The receptor was derived from a human donor in a cohort sampled during active COVID-19. V and J are TRBV30 and TRBJ2-5; 13 bases map to TRBD2. Specimen: peripheral blood. DNA of the CDR3: TGTGCCTGGAGTGTAATGACTAGCGGGGGGAGACCTCGGACCCAGTACTTC. Amino acid sequence: CAWSVMTSGGRPRTQYF. Together with reference TRBV30 and TRBJ2-5, the CDR3 gives the full variable domain: SQTIHQWPATLVQPVGSPLSLECTVEGTSNPNLYWYRQAAGRGLQLLFYSVGIGQISSEVPQNLSASRPQDRQFILSSKKLLLSDSGFYLCAWSVMTSGGRPRTQYFGPGTRLLVL.